Listed below are T cell receptor beta chains from one sample, sequenced in a study of CD8 T cells in ankylosing spondylitis. MiXCR, run by TCRdb on the 5' RACE reads, gives a single entry per CDR3 protein. The table lists a few hundred thousand distinct CDR3 sequences, 6.5% to 10% of them singletons. What was sequenced was blood, either unsorted or a sorted T cell fraction (not recorded which). The receptor source for this set is a male donor with ankylosing spondylitis. Each CDR3 is given with its conserved first and last residue. Each record gives: D gene, clone size, J gene, V gene, CDR3 DNA, CDR3 protein. A D gene is named only where the DNA matches it firmly. Part of the rows lack a size; the others show once, few, many or a class for expanded clones.

d_call: .; clone_size: .; j_call: TRBJ1-5; v_call: TRBV28; cdr3_nt: TGTGCCAGCAGCCGGACTCGGGGAAGCAATCAGCCCCAGCATTTT; cdr3_aa: CASSRTRGSNQPQHF
d_call: TRBD2; clone_size: .; j_call: TRBJ2-1; v_call: TRBV29-1; cdr3_nt: TGCAGCGTTGAGCTTCCGGGACTAGCGGGGACCTACAATGAGCAGTTCTTC; cdr3_aa: CSVELPGLAGTYNEQFF
d_call: TRBD2; clone_size: .; j_call: TRBJ2-2; v_call: TRBV7-2; cdr3_nt: TGTGCCAGCAGCTTGGTTAGCGGGAGCGGCACCGGGGAGCTGTTTTTT; cdr3_aa: CASSLVSGSGTGELFF
d_call: .; clone_size: few; j_call: TRBJ2-7; v_call: TRBV5-6; cdr3_nt: TGTGCCAGCAGCTTACCAGGGGGGACCGACGAGCAGTACTTC; cdr3_aa: CASSLPGGTDEQYF
d_call: TRBD1; clone_size: .; j_call: TRBJ2-3; v_call: TRBV25-1; cdr3_nt: TGTGCCAGCAGTGACGAACAGGGGGCGCGGACAGATACGCAGTATTTT; cdr3_aa: CASSDEQGARTDTQYF
d_call: TRBD2; clone_size: few; j_call: TRBJ2-5; v_call: TRBV3-1; cdr3_nt: TGTGCCAGCAGCCAAGCTAGCGGGGTACAAGAGACCCAGTACTTC; cdr3_aa: CASSQASGVQETQYF
d_call: .; clone_size: .; j_call: TRBJ2-1; v_call: TRBV4-2; cdr3_nt: TGTGCCAGCAGCCAAGACCCGAGCGAGCAGTTCTTC; cdr3_aa: CASSQDPSEQFF
d_call: .; clone_size: .; j_call: TRBJ2-7; v_call: TRBV18; cdr3_nt: TGTGCCAGCTCACCCTTGGTGGGGGACATTTCGGAGCAGTACTTC; cdr3_aa: CASSPLVGDISEQYF
d_call: .; clone_size: few; j_call: TRBJ2-2; v_call: TRBV7-9; cdr3_nt: TGTGCCAGCAGCTTTTCCGGGATCGGGGAGCTGTTTTTT; cdr3_aa: CASSFSGIGELFF
d_call: TRBD1; clone_size: few; j_call: TRBJ1-5; v_call: TRBV2; cdr3_nt: TGTGCCAGCACTGGGACAGGGCAGAAGCCCCAGCATTTT; cdr3_aa: CASTGTGQKPQHF
d_call: .; clone_size: .; j_call: TRBJ1-5; v_call: TRBV6-5; cdr3_nt: TGTGCCAGCAGTTACCGCTATTATCAGCCCCAGCATTTT; cdr3_aa: CASSYRYYQPQHF
d_call: TRBD2; clone_size: many; j_call: TRBJ2-1; v_call: TRBV3-1; cdr3_nt: TGTGCCAGCAGCCTTTCCGGACTAGCGGGAGGGAATGAGCAGTTCTTC; cdr3_aa: CASSLSGLAGGNEQFF
d_call: .; clone_size: .; j_call: TRBJ2-3; v_call: TRBV11-2; cdr3_nt: TGTGCCAGCAGCTTAGGGAGTGGGCAGGGTCCTTTTACGCAGTATTTT; cdr3_aa: CASSLGSGQGPFTQYF
d_call: TRBD2; clone_size: many; j_call: TRBJ2-5; v_call: TRBV4-1; cdr3_nt: TGCGCCAGCAGGCCAAGGGTTTGGATAGCGGGACAAGAGACCCAGTACTTC; cdr3_aa: CASRPRVWIAGQETQYF
d_call: .; clone_size: few; j_call: TRBJ1-2; v_call: TRBV16; cdr3_nt: TGTGCCAGCAGCCAATTCCAGGTCTATGGCTACACCTTC; cdr3_aa: CASSQFQVYGYTF
d_call: TRBD2; clone_size: .; j_call: TRBJ2-1; v_call: TRBV20-1; cdr3_nt: TGCAGTGCTAGGCCTATTGACGGGACTAGCCCCAATGAGCAGTTCTTC; cdr3_aa: CSARPIDGTSPNEQFF
d_call: TRBD2; clone_size: many; j_call: TRBJ2-7; v_call: TRBV20-1; cdr3_nt: TGCAGTTTTCCCGGGGGGACTAGCGGGAGTTGCGAGCAGTACTTC; cdr3_aa: CSFPGGTSGSCEQYF
d_call: .; clone_size: few; j_call: TRBJ2-6; v_call: TRBV18; cdr3_nt: TGTGCCAGCTCATCGGGACCGTTCTCTGGGGCCAACGTCCTGACTTTC; cdr3_aa: CASSSGPFSGANVLTF
d_call: .; clone_size: few; j_call: TRBJ1-6; v_call: TRBV5-8; cdr3_nt: TGTGCCAGCAGCCGCCCTACGAGGGAAAGCCATAATTCACCCCTCCACTTT; cdr3_aa: CASSRPTRESHNSPLHF
d_call: .; clone_size: .; j_call: TRBJ1-1; v_call: TRBV5-6; cdr3_nt: TGTGCCAGCAGCTCAGGGGTCGGCACTGAAGCTTTCTTT; cdr3_aa: CASSSGVGTEAFF
d_call: TRBD2; clone_size: .; j_call: TRBJ2-1; v_call: TRBV28; cdr3_nt: TGTGCCAGTACTAGCGGGCGGCACAATGAGCAGTTCTTC; cdr3_aa: CASTSGRHNEQFF
d_call: TRBD2; clone_size: few; j_call: TRBJ2-2; v_call: TRBV7-2; cdr3_nt: TGTGCCAGCAGCTTAGGCGGGAGGGCCCTCGACACCGGGGAGCTGTTTTTT; cdr3_aa: CASSLGGRALDTGELFF
d_call: .; clone_size: few; j_call: TRBJ2-2; v_call: TRBV6-5; cdr3_nt: TGTGCCAGCAGTTACTGGGGCGTAGGGAACACCGGGGAGCTGTTTTTT; cdr3_aa: CASSYWGVGNTGELFF
d_call: .; clone_size: many; j_call: TRBJ1-5; v_call: TRBV7-9; cdr3_nt: TGTGCCAGCAGCTCTACGGATCATAGCAATCAGCCCCAGCATTTT; cdr3_aa: CASSSTDHSNQPQHF
d_call: .; clone_size: many; j_call: TRBJ1-2; v_call: TRBV28; cdr3_nt: TGTGCCAGCACCAACTCCCATGGCTACACCTTC; cdr3_aa: CASTNSHGYTF
d_call: TRBD1; clone_size: .; j_call: TRBJ1-2; v_call: TRBV7-2; cdr3_nt: TGTGCCAGCAGCGCAGGGGGCAGGGCGGGGTATGGCTACACCTTC; cdr3_aa: CASSAGGRAGYGYTF
d_call: .; clone_size: few; j_call: TRBJ2-1; v_call: TRBV5-6; cdr3_nt: TGTGCCAGCAGCCCGTCAGGTGGGTACTCCTACAATGAGCAGTTCTTC; cdr3_aa: CASSPSGGYSYNEQFF
d_call: TRBD1; clone_size: few; j_call: TRBJ1-1; v_call: TRBV20-1; cdr3_nt: TGCAGTGCCGCCTGGGACAGGGGATCCTCAAGGGACACTGAAGCTTTCTTT; cdr3_aa: CSAAWDRGSSRDTEAFF
d_call: TRBD1; clone_size: many; j_call: TRBJ1-1; v_call: TRBV9; cdr3_nt: TGTGCCAGCAACGACAGGACAGGGGAGGCTGAAGCTTTCTTT; cdr3_aa: CASNDRTGEAEAFF
d_call: TRBD1; clone_size: .; j_call: TRBJ1-5; v_call: TRBV15; cdr3_nt: TGTGCCACCAGCAGGGGACAGGCGAATCAGCCCCAGCATTTT; cdr3_aa: CATSRGQANQPQHF
d_call: .; clone_size: few; j_call: TRBJ2-2; v_call: TRBV5-5; cdr3_nt: TGTGCCAGCAGCTCATGGCCACCTACACCAAACACCGGGGAGCTGTTTTTT; cdr3_aa: CASSSWPPTPNTGELFF
d_call: TRBD1; clone_size: many; j_call: TRBJ2-7; v_call: TRBV28; cdr3_nt: TGTGCCAGCAGTTTAGAGGGGGACAGGGGAACCTACGAGCAGTACTTC; cdr3_aa: CASSLEGDRGTYEQYF
d_call: TRBD2; clone_size: .; j_call: TRBJ2-1; v_call: TRBV20-1; cdr3_nt: TGCAGTGTTCAGAAACCGGGACTAGCGGGAGTGAGGTCCTACAATGAGCAGTTCTTC; cdr3_aa: CSVQKPGLAGVRSYNEQFF
d_call: TRBD2; clone_size: .; j_call: TRBJ2-1; v_call: TRBV2; cdr3_nt: TGTGCCAGCAGCGTCGCTGGACTAGCGGGAGTCAATGAGCAGTTCTTC; cdr3_aa: CASSVAGLAGVNEQFF
d_call: TRBD2; clone_size: .; j_call: TRBJ2-1; v_call: TRBV12-3/TRBV12-4; cdr3_nt: TGTGCCAGCAGGAAGACTAGCGTGAATGAGCAGTTCTTC; cdr3_aa: CASRKTSVNEQFF
d_call: TRBD2; clone_size: .; j_call: TRBJ2-1; v_call: TRBV18; cdr3_nt: TGTGCCAGCTCACCCGCTAGCGGGACGCTATACAATGAGCAGTTCTTC; cdr3_aa: CASSPASGTLYNEQFF
d_call: .; clone_size: few; j_call: TRBJ2-5; v_call: TRBV28; cdr3_nt: TGTGCCAGCGAGAGGTTCGAGACCCAGTACTTC; cdr3_aa: CASERFETQYF
d_call: .; clone_size: many; j_call: TRBJ2-1; v_call: TRBV7-9; cdr3_nt: TGTGCCAGCAGCACGAATGAGCAGTTCTTC; cdr3_aa: CASSTNEQFF
d_call: TRBD2; clone_size: .; j_call: TRBJ2-3; v_call: TRBV4-1; cdr3_nt: TGCGCCAGCAGCCAGACCGGGACTAGCGATCCAGATACGCAGTATTTT; cdr3_aa: CASSQTGTSDPDTQYF
d_call: TRBD1; clone_size: .; j_call: TRBJ2-3; v_call: TRBV20-1; cdr3_nt: TGCAGTGCTAGGGACAGGGTAACAGATACGCAGTATTTT; cdr3_aa: CSARDRVTDTQYF
d_call: TRBD2; clone_size: few; j_call: TRBJ2-2; v_call: TRBV11-3; cdr3_nt: TGTGCCAGCAGCTCAGGACTAGCCACCGGGGAGCTGTTTTTT; cdr3_aa: CASSSGLATGELFF
d_call: .; clone_size: many; j_call: TRBJ2-1; v_call: TRBV28; cdr3_nt: TGTGCCAGCAAGCCTAGCCCCCAGAGGTTGGTCTTC; cdr3_aa: CASKPSPQRLVF
d_call: TRBD1; clone_size: few; j_call: TRBJ2-1; v_call: TRBV7-8; cdr3_nt: TGTGCCAGCAGCTTAGTAATGGTTTGGGACAGGGGGAGGGATGAGCAGTTCTTC; cdr3_aa: CASSLVMVWDRGRDEQFF
d_call: TRBD2; clone_size: many; j_call: TRBJ2-7; v_call: TRBV20-1; cdr3_nt: TGCAGTGCCCGCGGACTAGCGGGCTACGAGCAGTACTTC; cdr3_aa: CSARGLAGYEQYF
d_call: TRBD1; clone_size: few; j_call: TRBJ2-5; v_call: TRBV5-1; cdr3_nt: TGCGCCAGCAGCTTGAACAGGGGAAGGGAGACCCAGTACTTC; cdr3_aa: CASSLNRGRETQYF
d_call: .; clone_size: .; j_call: TRBJ1-5; v_call: TRBV6-1; cdr3_nt: TGTGCCAGCAGTGAGTTAAGGGTTAGCAATCAGCCCCAGCATTTT; cdr3_aa: CASSELRVSNQPQHF
d_call: .; clone_size: few; j_call: TRBJ2-3; v_call: TRBV6-5; cdr3_nt: TGTGCCAGCAGTTACTCGAATCTGGTGGATACGCAGTATTTT; cdr3_aa: CASSYSNLVDTQYF
d_call: .; clone_size: few; j_call: TRBJ1-1; v_call: TRBV29-1; cdr3_nt: TGCAGCGTTGTTGGCTCTGGGGCTTTCTTT; cdr3_aa: CSVVGSGAFF
d_call: .; clone_size: .; j_call: TRBJ2-3; v_call: TRBV5-1; cdr3_nt: TGCGCCAGCGTCTGGGGAACAGGGAGAACAGATACGCAGTATTTT; cdr3_aa: CASVWGTGRTDTQYF
d_call: .; clone_size: few; j_call: TRBJ2-7; v_call: TRBV3-1; cdr3_nt: TGTGCCAGCAGCCAACAGTCCGGGTCCTACGAGCAGTACTTC; cdr3_aa: CASSQQSGSYEQYF
d_call: TRBD1; clone_size: .; j_call: TRBJ2-7; v_call: TRBV12-3/TRBV12-4; cdr3_nt: TGTGCCAGCACCTTCGGACAGGGGCCCACCTACGAGCAGTACTTC; cdr3_aa: CASTFGQGPTYEQYF
d_call: .; clone_size: few; j_call: TRBJ1-1; v_call: TRBV7-2; cdr3_nt: TGTGCCAGCAGGTACCCTGGACCTGCCACTGAAGCTTTCTTT; cdr3_aa: CASRYPGPATEAFF
d_call: .; clone_size: few; j_call: TRBJ2-2; v_call: TRBV10-3; cdr3_nt: TGTGCCATCAGTGAGCAAACCGGGGAGCTGTTTTTT; cdr3_aa: CAISEQTGELFF
d_call: TRBD2; clone_size: .; j_call: TRBJ2-2; v_call: TRBV24-1; cdr3_nt: TGTGCCACCAGTGATGCCGGGACTAGCGTCACCGGGGAGCTGTTTTTT; cdr3_aa: CATSDAGTSVTGELFF
d_call: TRBD2; clone_size: many; j_call: TRBJ2-1; v_call: TRBV5-5; cdr3_nt: TGTGCCAGCAGCTGGGGACTAGCGGGAGGTAATGAGCAGTTCTTC; cdr3_aa: CASSWGLAGGNEQFF
d_call: TRBD2; clone_size: few; j_call: TRBJ2-4; v_call: TRBV18; cdr3_nt: TGTGCCAGCTCCCCGGGGGGTCAAAACATTCAGTACTTC; cdr3_aa: CASSPGGQNIQYF
d_call: .; clone_size: .; j_call: TRBJ2-4; v_call: TRBV20-1; cdr3_nt: TGCAGTGCTAGGGCAGGGAGCCAAAACATTCAGTACTTC; cdr3_aa: CSARAGSQNIQYF